The next 12 T cell receptor beta chains were all read from a single sample in a study of beta chain features in type 1 diabetes. Findings and limits, study-wide: Among all four CD4+ subsets, Type 1 diabetes patients had TCRB CDR3s that were moderately but significantly shorter.

All of the isolated RNA was reverse transcribed, so expressed TCRB transcripts were sequenced. Sequenced by immunoSEQ multiplex PCR; TCRdb stores in-frame clones only, minus some. The profile covers around 250,000 clones, with over 11% appearing a single time and over 0.015% taken by the ten largest. These receptors are not linked to any known antigen. The sample comprised naive CD4+ T cells from blood. These receptors all come from a young man with type 1 diabetes.

The chain is built from TRBV4-2 and TRBJ2-7; TRBD1 aligns across 10 bases. The CDR3 length is 15 residues. Germline CDR1 is LGHNA and CDR2 is YNFKEQ. V shed 2 bases and J 4 bases; nucleotides not matched to a gene: 5. This chain's CDR3 is CASSQPGTGVYEQYF. The CDR3 DNA sequence: TGTGCCAGCAGCCAACCCGGGACAGGGGTATACGAGCAGTACTTC.

The chain recombines TRBV28 with TRBJ2-2; 9 nucleotides agree with TRBD2. Looked up from germline, CDR1 is MDHEN and CDR2 is SYDVKM. Trimming removed 2 bases from V and 6 bases from J; junction bases left unmatched: 19. The CDR3 is made up of 20 amino acids. This CDR3 reads CASSLRRGRISGSIAGELFF. Here the CDR3 DNA reads TGTGCCAGCAGTTTAAGGCGGGGGAGGATTAGCGGGAGTATAGCCGGGGAGCTGTTTTTT.

The sample holds a few counts of this clone. The genes are TRBV15 and TRBJ2-2, with 10 bases identical to TRBD2. Germline V gene lookup returns CDR1 LNHNV and CDR2 YYDKDF (reference sequence). The CDR3 sequence is 16 residues long. J lost 7 bases, V lost 3 bases, and 8 bases had no gene match. The CDR3 DNA sequence: TGTGCCACCAGCAGGGCAAGCGGGAGGGCCATCGGGGAGCTGTTTTTT. This gives the protein CATSRASGRAIGELFF.

The rearrangement uses TRBV7-3 and TRBJ2-2; the D gene is possibly TRBD2 (6 bases). This CDR3 is built from 15 residues. V dropped 5 bases and J dropped 2 bases, with 12 bases sitting between them. Germline V gives CDR1 SGHTA, CDR2 FQGTGA. Written as DNA, the CDR3 is TGTGCCAGCAGCGTCCGGGAGACTAACACCGGGGAGCTGTTTTTT. It specifies CASSVRETNTGELFF.

This clone has only a few counts. This sequence joins TRBV5-4 and TRBJ2-1; 11 bases line up with TRBD1. CDR1 is SGHNT and CDR2 is YYREEE in the germline V gene (reference sequence). Unmatched junction bases numbered 12, after V lost 6 bases and J lost 10 bases. The CDR3 covers 15 residues. CDR3 loop: CASTLGGQGAQEQFF. CDR3 nucleotide sequence: TGTGCCAGCACCCTGGGCGGACAGGGGGCCCAAGAGCAGTTCTTC.

This clone was observed a few times. CDR3 nucleotides: TGTGCCAGCTCATCGATAGCGGGAGTAGACAATGAGCAGTTCTTC. This translates into CASSSIAGVDNEQFF. The chain joins TRBV18 to TRBJ2-1; 9 bases map to TRBD2. The germline gives CDR1 KGHSH, CDR2 LQKENI. This CDR3 is 15 amino acids long. Germline trimming cut 5 bases from V and 5 bases from J; bases unmatched to any gene: 7.

This clone was picked up a small number of times. One end of the junction varies from germline; a read error may be responsible. The V call is TRBV7-2, the J call TRBJ1-1, with D uncertain. This CDR3 contains 14 residues. Germline V gene sequence: CDR1 SGHTA, CDR2 FQGNSA. The CDR3 loop reads CASSPRGGNPEAFF. The CDR3 region has the DNA TGTGCCAGCAGCCCCCGGGGAGGGAACCCTGAAGCTTTCTTT. Combining the CDR3 with reference TRBV7-2 and TRBJ1-1 gives the whole variable domain GAGVSQSPSNKVTEKGKDVELRCDPISGHTALYWYRQSLGQGLEFLIYFQGNSAPDKSGLPSDRFSAERTGGSVSTLTIQRTQQEDSAVYLCASSPRGGNPEAFFGQGTRLTVV.

The chain is built from TRBV6-1 and TRBJ2-7; 8 bases map to TRBD1. With 0 bases clipped from V and 5 bases from J, the junction kept 6 bases outside the gene matches. Germline values: CDR1 MNHNS, CDR2 SASEGT. The CDR3 totals 15 residues. CDR3 region: CASSEAADREDEQYF. CDR3 sequence (DNA): TGTGCCAGCAGTGAAGCTGCGGACAGGGAAGACGAGCAGTACTTC.

There are a few counts of this clone. J is TRBJ1-2 and V is TRBV10-3; D perhaps matches TRBD1 (5 bases). The V and J ends lost 3 bases and 2 bases respectively, with 13 bases between them. This CDR3 spans 15 amino acids. The V gene's germline CDR1 is ENHRY and CDR2 SYGVKD. The DNA of the CDR3 is TGTGCCATCAGTGATGTTGGAGGGACGAACTATGGCTACACCTTC. It translates to CAISDVGGTNYGYTF.

In this sample, this clone turned up a few times. The rearrangement links TRBV11-3 to TRBJ2-3, with 11 bases aligning to TRBD2. Germline values: CDR1 SGHNT, CDR2 YENEEA. CDR3 size: 18 residues. V shed 1 base and J 1 base; nucleotides not matched to a gene: 7. The DNA of the CDR3 is TGTGCCAGCAGCTTAGTCCTAGCGGGAGGTTACGGCACAGATACGCAGTATTTT. Its translation is CASSLVLAGGYGTDTQYF. The full variable domain, its missing parts supplied by reference TRBV11-3 and TRBJ2-3, is EAGVVQSPRYKIIEKKQPVAFWCNPISGHNTLYWYLQNLGQGPELLIRYENEEAVDDSQLPKDRFSAERLKGVDSTLKIQPAELGDSAVYLCASSLVLAGGYGTDTQYFGPGTRLTVL.

This sequence joins TRBV19 and TRBJ2-7; no reliable D call. The CDR3 runs 13 residues. Germline lookup yields CDR1 LNHDA and CDR2 SQIVND (reference sequence). Trimming pared 0 bases from V and 2 bases from J, leaving 5 bases between. CDR3 sequence reads: CASSIDTTYEQYF. CDR3 nucleotide sequence: TGTGCCAGTAGTATAGACACAACCTACGAGCAGTACTTC.

This clone showed up just a few times. The chain carries TRBV28 and TRBJ2-7; 8 bases line up with TRBD1. The CDR3 is 13 amino acids. V gave up 8 bases and J gave up 0 bases; unmatched junction bases: 3. Germline lookup yields CDR1 MDHEN and CDR2 SYDVKM. The CDR3 DNA sequence: TGTGCCAGCTTCGACAGGGGCTCCTACGAGCAGTACTTC. This codes for CASFDRGSYEQYF. The full variable domain, completed using reference TRBV28 and TRBJ2-7, is DVKVTQSSRYLVKRTGEKVFLECVQDMDHENMFWYRQDPGLGLRLIYFSYDVKMKEKGDIPEGYSVSREKKERFSLILESASTNQTSMYLCASFDRGSYEQYFGPGTRLTVT.